These T cell receptor beta chains were read from a single sample in a study of blood T cells in healthy people across ages. TCRdb reprocessed the 5' RACE reads with MiXCR, giving one entry per CDR3 protein. The sample includes 700,000 or so distinct CDR3 sequences, about 43% of them seen just once. Input material: blood. All receptors come from a man older than 75 in good health. Both conserved end residues are part of each CDR3. Each record gives: D gene, V gene, J gene, clone size, CDR3 protein, CDR3 DNA. D genes are given only for firm matches. Size values are once, few and many counts, or a class for expanded clones, and some rows have none.

.,TRBV10-1,TRBJ1-1,.,CASSASQNTEAFF,TGCGCCAGCAGTGCCAGCCAGAACACTGAAGCTTTCTTT
.,TRBV6-1,TRBJ2-2,.,CATSNAQGGSTGELFF,TGTGCCACTTCAAACGCCCAGGGCGGGTCGACCGGGGAGCTGTTTTTT
TRBD2,TRBV5-1,TRBJ2-6,.,CASSITSGVGANVLTF,TGCGCCAGCAGCATAACTAGCGGGGTTGGGGCCAACGTCCTGACTTTC
TRBD1,TRBV20-1,TRBJ2-5,few,CSAKGQARETQYF,TGCAGTGCTAAAGGACAGGCCCGGGAGACCCAGTACTTC
.,TRBV28,TRBJ2-7,few,CASSSTGTRYEQYF,TGTGCCAGCAGTTCAACCGGGACCAGATACGAGCAGTACTTC
.,TRBV5-1,TRBJ2-3,.,CASSKRDRGRDLDTQYF,TGCGCCAGCAGCAAGAGGGATCGAGGAAGGGATCTCGATACGCAGTATTTT
.,TRBV5-1,TRBJ1-1,few,CASSLDPRVNTEAFF,TGCGCCAGCAGCTTGGACCCCAGGGTTAACACTGAAGCTTTCTTT
.,TRBV11-1,TRBJ1-1,.,CASSFEDTEAFF,TGTGCCAGCAGCTTCGAGGACACTGAAGCTTTCTTT
TRBD2,TRBV7-2,TRBJ2-5,few,CASSFSGGIQETQYF,TGTGCCAGCAGCTTTAGCGGGGGGATCCAAGAGACCCAGTACTTC
.,TRBV20-1,TRBJ2-1,.,CSAISTRGLSYNEQFF,TGCAGTGCTATCTCAACCAGGGGACTTTCCTACAATGAGCAGTTCTTC
.,TRBV20-1,TRBJ2-6,.,CSAGGSGANVLTF,TGCAGTGCTGGAGGCTCTGGGGCCAACGTCCTGACTTTC
.,TRBV4-2,TRBJ2-1,few,CASSPGPNVNNEQFF,TGTGCCAGCAGCCCGGGACCGAACGTCAACAATGAGCAGTTCTTC
TRBD1,TRBV7-2,TRBJ2-6,.,CASSYRQGNGANVLTF,TGTGCCAGCAGCTACCGACAGGGGAATGGGGCCAACGTCCTGACTTTC
.,TRBV28,TRBJ1-6,.,CASRMPEGTRNSPLHF,TGTGCCAGTAGGATGCCGGAGGGGACAAGGAATTCACCCCTCCACTTT
.,TRBV20-1,TRBJ2-3,few,CSARAGFGTRTDTQYF,TGCAGTGCTAGAGCGGGCTTTGGGACTCGCACAGATACGCAGTATTTT
TRBD2,TRBV28,TRBJ2-7,many,CASSLSAGVDNEQYF,TGTGCCAGCAGTTTATCTGCGGGAGTAGACAACGAGCAGTACTTC
TRBD1,TRBV9,TRBJ2-7,once,CASSVGGTGSSYEQYF,TGTGCCAGCAGCGTAGGGGGGACAGGGAGCTCCTACGAGCAGTACTTC
.,TRBV6-4,TRBJ2-3,.,CASSDSALRTDTQYF,TGTGCCAGCAGTGACTCTGCGCTTCGCACAGATACGCAGTATTTT
TRBD1,TRBV18,TRBJ2-7,.,CASSQKQGAHEQYF,TGTGCCAGCTCACAAAAACAGGGGGCCCACGAGCAGTACTTC
.,TRBV10-3,TRBJ2-1,.,CAISESGREETQFF,TGTGCCATCAGTGAGTCTGGTAGGGAAGAGACCCAGTTCTTC
TRBD1,TRBV11-3,TRBJ2-1,.,CASGRDRVYNEQFF,TGTGCCAGCGGCCGGGACAGGGTCTATAATGAGCAGTTCTTC
TRBD2,TRBV7-6,TRBJ2-3,few,CASSVGTSGVITDTQYF,TGTGCCAGCAGCGTAGGGACTAGCGGGGTGATCACAGATACGCAGTATTTT
TRBD2,TRBV20-1,TRBJ2-1,.,CSAQAGTSGANEQFF,TGCAGTGCTCAGGCCGGGACTAGCGGGGCAAACGAGCAGTTCTTC
.,TRBV4-3,TRBJ2-1,.,CASSQDPFVRKGNEQFF,TGCGCCAGCAGCCAAGATCCGTTTGTGAGGAAGGGGAATGAGCAGTTCTTC
.,TRBV7-8,TRBJ2-3,many,CASSLGPGRNTDTQYF,TGTGCCAGCAGCTTAGGGCCGGGGCGAAACACAGATACGCAGTATTTT
.,TRBV25-1,TRBJ2-7,few,CASSEFGKQYF,TGTGCCAGCAGTGAATTCGGCAAGCAGTACTTC
.,TRBV13,TRBJ1-1,few,CASSLGRWRWPEAFF,TGTGCCAGCAGCTTAGGCCGGTGGCGGTGGCCTGAAGCTTTCTTT
.,TRBV24-1,TRBJ2-3,.,CATSVRPGETQYF,TGTGCCACCAGTGTTCGCCCCGGGGAGACGCAGTATTTT
TRBD2,TRBV4-2,TRBJ2-5,few,CASSQDLPQTGGETQYF,TGTGCCAGCAGCCAAGATCTCCCCCAAACGGGAGGAGAGACCCAGTACTTC